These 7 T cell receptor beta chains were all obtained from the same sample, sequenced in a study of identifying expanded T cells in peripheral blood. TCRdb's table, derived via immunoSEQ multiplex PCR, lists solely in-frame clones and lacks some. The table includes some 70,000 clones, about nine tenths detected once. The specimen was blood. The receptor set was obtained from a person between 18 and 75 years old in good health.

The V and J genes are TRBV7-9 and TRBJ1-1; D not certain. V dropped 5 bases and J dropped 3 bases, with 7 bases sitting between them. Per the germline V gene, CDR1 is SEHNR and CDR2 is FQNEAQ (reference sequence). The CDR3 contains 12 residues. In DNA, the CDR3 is TGTGCCAGCAGCCCCCCGTACACTGAAGCTTTCTTT. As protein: CASSPPYTEAFF.

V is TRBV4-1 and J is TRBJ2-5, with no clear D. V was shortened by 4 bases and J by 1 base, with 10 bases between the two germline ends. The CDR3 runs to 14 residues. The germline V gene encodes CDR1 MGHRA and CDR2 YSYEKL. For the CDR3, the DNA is TGCGCCAGCAGCCCATTCGGGTTCCAAGAGACCCAGTACTTC. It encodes CASSPFGFQETQYF.

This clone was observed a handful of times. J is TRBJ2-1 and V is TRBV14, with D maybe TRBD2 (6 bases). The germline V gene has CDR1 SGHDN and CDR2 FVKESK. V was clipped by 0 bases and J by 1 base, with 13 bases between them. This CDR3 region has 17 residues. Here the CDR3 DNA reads TGTGCCAGCAGCCAAGATAGATGGGGGGTTTCCTACAATGAGCAGTTCTTC. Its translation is CASSQDRWGVSYNEQFF.

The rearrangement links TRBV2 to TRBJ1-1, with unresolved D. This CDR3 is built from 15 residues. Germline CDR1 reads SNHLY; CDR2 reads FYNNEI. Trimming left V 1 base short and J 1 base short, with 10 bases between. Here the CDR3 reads CASSEETIGNTEAFF. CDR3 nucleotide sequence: TGTGCCAGCAGTGAAGAGACCATAGGGAACACTGAAGCTTTCTTT.

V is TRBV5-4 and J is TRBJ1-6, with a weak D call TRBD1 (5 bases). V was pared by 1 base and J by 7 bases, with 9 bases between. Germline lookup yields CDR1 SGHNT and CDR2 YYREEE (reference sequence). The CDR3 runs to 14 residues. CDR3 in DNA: TGTGCCAGCAGCTTGAAGACAGAGAATTCACCCCTCCACTTT. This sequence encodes CASSLKTENSPLHF.

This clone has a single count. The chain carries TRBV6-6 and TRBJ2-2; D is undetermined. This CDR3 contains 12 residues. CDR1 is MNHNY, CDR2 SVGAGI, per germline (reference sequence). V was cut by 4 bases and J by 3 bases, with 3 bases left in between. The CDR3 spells CASSSYTGELFF. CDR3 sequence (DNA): TGTGCCAGCAGTTCGTACACCGGGGAGCTGTTTTTT.

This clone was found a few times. The CDR3 coding sequence is TGCGCCAGCAGCTTGGGGCAGGGGAATGAAAAACTGTTTTTT. This encodes CASSLGQGNEKLFF. The gene calls are TRBV5-1 and TRBJ1-4, with TRBD1 as a possible D gene (6 bases). Between the trimmed V and J ends, which lost 0 bases and 5 bases, there was a span of 8 bases. Germline V gene data show CDR1 as SGHRS and CDR2 as YFSETQ. The CDR3 is 14 amino acids.